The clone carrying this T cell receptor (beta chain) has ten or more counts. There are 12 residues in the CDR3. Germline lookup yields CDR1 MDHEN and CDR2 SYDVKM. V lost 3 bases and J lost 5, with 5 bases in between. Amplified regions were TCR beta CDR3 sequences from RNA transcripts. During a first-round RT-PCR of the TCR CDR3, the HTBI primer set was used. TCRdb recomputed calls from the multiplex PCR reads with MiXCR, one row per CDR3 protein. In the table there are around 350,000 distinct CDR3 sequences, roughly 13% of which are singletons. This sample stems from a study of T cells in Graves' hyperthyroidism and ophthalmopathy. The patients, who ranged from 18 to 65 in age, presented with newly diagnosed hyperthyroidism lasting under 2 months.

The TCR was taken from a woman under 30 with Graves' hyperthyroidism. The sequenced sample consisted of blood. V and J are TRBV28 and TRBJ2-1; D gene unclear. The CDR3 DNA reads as TGTGCCAGCAGTTTTCCCGACAATGAGCAGTTCTTC. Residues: CASSFPDNEQFF.